This record concerns one T cell receptor beta chain sequence. The antigen remains unidentified. The sample has other DNA sequences that encode this CDR3 too. This specimen comes from a study of T cell responses to AZD1222 COVID-19 vaccine. The J segment lost 5 bases and the V segment lost 6 bases, leaving 9 bases of the junction unmatched. Germline values: CDR1 LNHDA, CDR2 SQIVND (reference sequence). This CDR3 has 14 amino acids. Study findings and constraints: When two AZD1222 doses had been given, Spike-specific TCR breadth and depth rose. Unmutated variant regions are reportedly targeted by nearly half of spike-specific TCRs. The number of AZD1222 recipients seropositive at baseline was only six. Mostly white British, mostly female donors; authors suggested clonal diversity may be underestimated.

The repertoire was sequenced with immunoSEQ multiplex PCR; TCRdb's copy has only in-frame clones and lacks some. Here the sample spans about 100,000 clones, about 89% being singletons. Sequenced here: peripheral blood, sampled on day 0 of AZD1222 vaccination. This TCR derives from an adult in good health. The V and J genes are TRBV19 and TRBJ2-7; 8 bases line up with TRBD1. The CDR3 coding sequence is TGTGCCAGTAGGCCCGGGACAGGACTTGACGAGCAGTACTTC. Amino acids: CASRPGTGLDEQYF.